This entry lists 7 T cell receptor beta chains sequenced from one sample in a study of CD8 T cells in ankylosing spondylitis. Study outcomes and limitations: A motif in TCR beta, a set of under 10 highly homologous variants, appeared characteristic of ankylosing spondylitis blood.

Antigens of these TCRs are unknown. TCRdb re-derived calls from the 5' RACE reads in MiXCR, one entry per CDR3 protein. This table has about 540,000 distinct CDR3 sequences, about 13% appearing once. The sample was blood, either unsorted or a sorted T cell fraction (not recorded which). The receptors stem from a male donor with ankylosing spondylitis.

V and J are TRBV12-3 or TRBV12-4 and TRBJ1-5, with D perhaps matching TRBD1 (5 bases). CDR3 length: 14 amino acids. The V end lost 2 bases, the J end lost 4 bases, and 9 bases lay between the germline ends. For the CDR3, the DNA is TGTGCCAGCAGTTTATCAGGGTGGAATCAGCCCCAGCATTTT. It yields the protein CASSLSGWNQPQHF.

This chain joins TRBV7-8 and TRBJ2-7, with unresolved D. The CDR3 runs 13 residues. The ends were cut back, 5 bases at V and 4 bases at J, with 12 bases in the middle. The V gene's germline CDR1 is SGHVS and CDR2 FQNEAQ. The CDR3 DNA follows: TGTGCCAGCAGCCCGTATCAGGAGTACGAGCAGTACGTC. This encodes CASSPYQEYEQYV.

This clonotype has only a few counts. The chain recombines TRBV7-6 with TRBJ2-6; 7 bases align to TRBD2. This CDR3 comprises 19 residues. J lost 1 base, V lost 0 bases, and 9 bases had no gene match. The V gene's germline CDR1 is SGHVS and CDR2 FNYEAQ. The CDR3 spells CASSLALLAVPSGANVLTF. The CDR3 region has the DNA TGTGCCAGCAGCTTAGCGCTCCTAGCGGTACCTTCTGGGGCCAACGTCCTGACTTTC.

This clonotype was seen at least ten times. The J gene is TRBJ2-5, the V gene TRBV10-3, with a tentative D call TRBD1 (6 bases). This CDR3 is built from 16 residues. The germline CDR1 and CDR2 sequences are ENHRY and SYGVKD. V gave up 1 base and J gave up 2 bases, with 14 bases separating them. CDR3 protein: CAISELGHSVQETQYF. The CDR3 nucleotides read TGTGCCATCAGTGAGTTGGGACACAGCGTTCAAGAGACCCAGTACTTC.

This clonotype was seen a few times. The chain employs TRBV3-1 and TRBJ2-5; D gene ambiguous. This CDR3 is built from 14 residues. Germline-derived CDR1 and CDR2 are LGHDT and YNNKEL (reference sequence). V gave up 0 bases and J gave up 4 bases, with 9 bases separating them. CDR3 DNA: TGTGCCAGCAGCCAAGACACCCTGGGAGAGACCCAGTACTTC. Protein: CASSQDTLGETQYF.

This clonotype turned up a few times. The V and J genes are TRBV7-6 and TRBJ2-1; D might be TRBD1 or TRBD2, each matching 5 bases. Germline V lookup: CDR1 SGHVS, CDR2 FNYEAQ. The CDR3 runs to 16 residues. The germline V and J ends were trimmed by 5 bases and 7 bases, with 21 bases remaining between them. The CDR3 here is CASSPEAVLGRNEQFF. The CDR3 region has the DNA TGTGCCAGCAGCCCAGAGGCGGTTTTGGGACGAAATGAGCAGTTCTTC.

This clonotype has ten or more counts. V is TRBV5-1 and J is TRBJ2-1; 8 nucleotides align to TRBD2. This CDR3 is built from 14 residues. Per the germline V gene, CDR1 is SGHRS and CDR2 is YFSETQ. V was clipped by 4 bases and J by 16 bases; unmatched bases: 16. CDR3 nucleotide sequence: TGCGCCAGCAGCGCGGGAGGTAGGGAGGGTGCCGGATTCTTC. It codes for CASSAGGREGAGFF. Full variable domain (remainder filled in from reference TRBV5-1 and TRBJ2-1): KAGVTQTPRYLIKTRGQQVTLSCSPISGHRSVSWYQQTPGQGLQFLFEYFSETQRNKGNFPGRFSGRQFSNSRSEMNVSTLELGDSALYLCASSAGGREGAGFFGPGTRLTVL.